This T cell receptor beta chain originates from a study of T cell repertoires in cytomegalovirus infection (dated by TCRdb to the late 2010s). In the study overall: Because public TCR beta signatures pointed to carriage of CMV infection together with the matching HLA type, the HLA type of each donor mattered for the analysis. Overall study outcomes, separate from this receptor: In the ex vivo response, HLA-C-restricted CMV-specific TCR beta clonotypes were dominant, and in two of eight donors the single most frequent clonotype came from this HLA-C-restricted group. Carriers of CMV infection plus the relevant HLA type were discriminated by the cumulative frequency of public TCR beta family members in the study cohort and in an independent roughly 380-donor cohort.

Sequencing relied on an Illumina HiSeq 1500. TCRdb trimmed public reads at Q25 via fastp, called clones via MiXCR and kept in-frame beta chains. Merged by CDR3 protein, the rows form single entries marked with the most common genes and DNA. This sample lists approximately 180,000 distinct CDR3 sequences; roughly 17% were detected once. About 25% of the sample goes to the ten largest clones. Worth noting for this clonotype: The target of this receptor is not known. The record has no base qualities; no much larger clone is one base away.

Deletion took 3 bases off V and 2 bases off J, with a span of 19 bases between the germline ends. The CDR3, from cysteine to phenylalanine, totals 16 residues. The only DNA kept is the CDR3, 48 bases in frame from the first base. From a lookup of the germline V gene (reference sequence), CDR1 and CDR2 are DFQATT and SNEGSKA. The rearrangement combines TRBV20-1 with TRBJ2-5; TRBD1 might be the D gene, on 7 matching bases. This TCR was recovered from a human donor in good health (CMV status not recorded). Some clones in this sample may be carry-over from other donors' samples. Specimen: CD8+ T cells from PBMCs. The CDR3 is CSASNTGEVIQETQYF. DNA sequence: TGCAGTGCTAGCAATACAGGGGAGGTGATTCAAGAGACCCAGTACTTC.